Following are 17 T cell receptor beta chains from one sample sequenced in a study of human T cells and chemical hapten exposure. Specified time point: patch test 1, 2 weeks after DPC sensitization. Treatment specified: therapeutic diphenylcyclopropenone sensitization with weekly scalp DPC. MiXCR, applied by TCRdb to the RACE reads, yields one record per CDR3 protein. The sample records nearly 80,000 distinct CDR3 sequences, 10% being singletons. Sequences were derived from whole blood, sampled in connection with sensitization to the hapten diphenylcyclopropenone (DPC). These receptors came from a woman in her forties or fifties with alopecia areata. Some clones in this sample may be carry-over from other donors' samples.

This clonotype was seen more than once but under ten times. The chain employs TRBV9 and TRBJ2-7; 9 bases fit TRBD1. Germline V gene lookup returns CDR1 SGDLS and CDR2 YYNGEE. V shed 5 bases and J 0 bases; nucleotides not matched to a gene: 6. This CDR3 contains 15 residues. This chain's CDR3 is CASSPTGGSSYEQYF. CDR3 nucleotide sequence: TGTGCCAGCAGTCCGACAGGGGGTAGCTCCTACGAGCAGTACTTC.

This clonotype came up a few times. This chain uses TRBV6-2 or TRBV6-3 with TRBJ2-7; D not resolved. V was pared by 7 bases and J by 2 bases, with 9 bases between. CDR3 length: 12 amino acids. Germline V gene data show CDR1 as MNHEY and CDR2 as SVGEGT. The DNA for the CDR3 is TGTGCCAGCACCAATACCCCCTACGAGCAGTACTTC. It yields the protein CASTNTPYEQYF.

This clonotype was counted ten times or more. The chain employs TRBV7-3 and TRBJ1-5; a possible D gene is TRBD1 (6 bases). The CDR3 is made up of 15 amino acids. Trimming removed 5 bases from V and 5 bases from J, with 16 bases in between. Germline CDR1 and CDR2: SGHTA and FQGTGA. CDR3 in amino acids: CASSQRQVWDQPQHF. DNA for the CDR3: TGTGCCAGCAGCCAGAGACAGGTTTGGGATCAGCCCCAGCATTTT.

This clonotype was recorded a few times. This chain connects TRBV20-1 to TRBJ1-1; D gene unclear. This CDR3 has 13 residues. CDR1 and CDR2 from the germline V gene are DFQATT and SNEGSKA (reference sequence). V lost 0 bases and J lost 5, with 10 bases in between. The CDR3: CSARDPSGTEAFF. CDR3 nucleotide sequence: TGCAGTGCTAGAGATCCTAGCGGAACTGAAGCTTTCTTT.

The table lists this clonotype with many counts. The rearrangement uses TRBV5-1 and TRBJ2-7, with D tentatively TRBD2 (6 bases). The CDR3 is 14 residues long. The ends were cut back, 4 bases at V and 12 bases at J, with 23 bases in the middle. CDR1 is SGHRS and CDR2 is YFSETQ in the germline V gene. The CDR3 is CASSARTTRPERYF. CDR3 in DNA: TGCGCCAGCAGCGCTAGGACTACACGCCCCGAGAGGTACTTC.

Many counts were recorded for this clonotype. V and J are TRBV12-3 or TRBV12-4 and TRBJ2-6, with 7 bases identical to TRBD1. Trimming at V came to 5 bases and at J to 2 bases, leaving 6 bases not matched to a gene. This CDR3 has 16 residues. The CDR3 protein is CASSPGQPPGANVLTF. The CDR3 DNA reads TGTGCCAGCAGTCCGGGACAGCCTCCTGGGGCCAACGTCCTGACTTTC.

This clonotype was seen repeatedly, ten times or more. The gene calls are TRBV18 and TRBJ2-5; D call uncertain. V lost 5 bases, J lost 0 bases, and 4 bases lay in between. This CDR3 contains 12 residues. CDR1 KGHSH and CDR2 LQKENI come from the germline V gene. CDR3 protein: CASSIYQETQYF. CDR3 in DNA: TGTGCCAGCTCAATTTACCAAGAGACCCAGTACTTC.

This clonotype occurred a few times. The rearrangement uses TRBV29-1 and TRBJ2-7, with TRBD1 matching 7 bases. CDR3 length: 13 residues. Germline-derived CDR1 and CDR2 are SQVTM and ANQGSEA. With 4 bases clipped from V and 2 bases from J, the junction kept 5 bases outside the gene matches. The CDR3 sequence is CSVGDRPTYEQYF. The CDR3 nucleotides are TGCAGCGTTGGGGACAGACCTACCTACGAGCAGTACTTC.

This clonotype was counted between two and nine times. The junction and the germline gene differ at one end; a read error may be behind it. The chain is built from TRBV7-7 and TRBJ1-4; D gene ambiguous. The germline V gene encodes CDR1 SSHAT and CDR2 FNYEAQ (reference sequence). This CDR3 region has 13 residues. CDR3 bases: TGTGCTAGCAGCTTAAGGCCGAATGAAAAACTGTTTTTT. Translated, it gives CASSLRPNEKLFF.

This clonotype was counted a few times. This chain connects TRBV6-5 to TRBJ2-6; D is ambiguous. The germline V gene has CDR1 MNHEY and CDR2 SVGAGI. V was trimmed by 5 bases and J by 7 bases, leaving 15 bases between them. The CDR3 length is 15 residues. The CDR3 loop reads CASSPLPGPANVLTF. CDR3 nucleotide sequence: TGTGCCAGCAGTCCCCTTCCAGGTCCAGCCAACGTCCTGACTTTC.

The chain carries TRBV12-5 and TRBJ1-5; TRBD1 is a possible D gene (5 bases). This CDR3 region has 13 residues. From germline, CDR1 is LGHNT and CDR2 FRNRAP. V was trimmed by 1 base and J by 9 bases, leaving 10 bases between them. The CDR3 loop is CASGLAPGRPQHF. The DNA of the CDR3 is TGTGCTAGTGGTTTGGCCCCAGGGCGGCCCCAGCATTTT.

This sequence joins TRBV7-3 and TRBJ2-3, with D tentatively TRBD2 (6 bases). V was clipped by 4 bases and J by 0 bases, with 11 bases between them. The CDR3 contains 15 residues. Looked up from germline, CDR1 is SGHTA and CDR2 is FQGTGA. CDR3 coding DNA: TGTGCCAGCAGCTCCCTGGGGACTAGCACAGATACGCAGTATTTT. Translating gives CASSSLGTSTDTQYF.

This clonotype was counted at least ten times. This chain uses TRBV20-1 with TRBJ2-1; D may match TRBD1 or TRBD2 (5 bases each). Trimming cost V 5 bases and J 1 base, with 15 bases left between them. This CDR3 has 15 amino acids. Germline CDR1 and CDR2: DFQATT and SNEGSKA (reference sequence). Here the CDR3 reads CSALRGERSYNEQFF. CDR3 bases: TGCAGTGCTCTTAGAGGGGAGAGATCCTACAATGAGCAGTTCTTC.

This clonotype was recorded at least ten times. This rearrangement joins TRBV11-2 to TRBJ2-7; no clear D. The CDR3 contains 11 residues. CDR1 is SGHAT and CDR2 is FQNNGV in the germline V gene. With 4 bases removed from V and 9 bases from J, the gap between germline ends came to 10 bases. The chain's CDR3 is CASSSTLGQYF. In nucleotides, the CDR3 is TGTGCCAGCAGCTCGACATTGGGGCAGTACTTC.

The chain recombines TRBV20-1 with TRBJ2-1, with D unresolved. Per the germline V gene, CDR1 is DFQATT and CDR2 is SNEGSKA (reference sequence). The CDR3 totals 15 residues. The V gene lost 3 bases and the J gene lost 1 base, with 13 bases spanning the gap. CDR3 in DNA: TGCAGTGCTAGCCCTCTTGCGGCTTCCTACAATGAGCAGTTCTTC. It yields the protein CSASPLAASYNEQFF.

This clonotype was seen a handful of times. V and J are TRBV5-4 and TRBJ2-3; 8 bases align to TRBD2. CDR3 size: 19 residues. Unmatched junction bases numbered 20, after V lost 4 bases and J lost 4 bases. From germline, CDR1 is SGHNT and CDR2 YYREEE (reference sequence). Written as DNA, the CDR3 is TGTGCCAGCAGCGGTAGCGGGGCCTACCAGGGTTTCAAGGCAGATACGCAGTATTTT. It encodes CASSGSGAYQGFKADTQYF. The full variable domain, completed using reference TRBV5-4 and TRBJ2-3, is ETGVTQSPTHLIKTRGQQVTLRCSSQSGHNTVSWYQQALGQGPQFIFQYYREEENGRGNFPPRFSGLQFPNYSSELNVNALELDDSALYLCASSGSGAYQGFKADTQYFGPGTRLTVL.

The chain combines TRBV29-1 with TRBJ2-7; D not resolved. This CDR3 has 11 amino acids. Germline lookup yields CDR1 SQVTM and CDR2 ANQGSEA. The CDR3 nucleotides are TGCAGGGGCCCGGCAGGCCACGAGCAGTACTTC. This encodes CRGPAGHEQYF.